Listed below are T cell receptor beta chains from one sample, sequenced in a study of vaccination and CD4 T cells after COVID-19. Their antigens remain unidentified. One entry per CDR3 protein, called by TCRdb with MiXCR from the PCR reads. The sample includes about 9,200 distinct CDR3 sequences, about 35% of them seen just once. Source material: CD4+ T cells from blood, cultured in vitro. All receptors derive from a human donor in good health. CDR3s include the opening cysteine and the closing phenylalanine or tryptophan. A D gene is named only where the DNA matches it firmly. Clone size is given for some rows only: seen once, a few or many times, or a class if the clone is expanded.

TRBV28	-	-	TRBJ2-7	CASRRDFGYEQYF	TGTGCCAGCAGGAGGGACTTCGGCTACGAGCAGTACTTC
TRBV20-1	-	TRBD2	TRBJ2-3	CSARLRTSGSGTDTQYF	TGCAGTGCTAGACTTCGGACTAGCGGGAGTGGCACAGATACGCAGTATTTT
TRBV9	-	-	TRBJ1-1	CASSVDTRSEAFF	TGTGCCAGCAGCGTAGATACTAGGTCTGAAGCTTTCTTT
TRBV4-1	-	TRBD1	TRBJ1-2	CASSHPGQLYGYTF	TGCGCCAGCAGCCACCCGGGACAGCTATATGGCTACACCTTC
TRBV5-4	few	TRBD1	TRBJ2-5	CASRRGTGGAGETQYF	TGTGCCAGCCGGCGGGGGACAGGGGGCGCCGGGGAGACCCAGTACTTC
TRBV20-1	-	-	TRBJ1-5	CSARAAGSQPQHF	TGCAGTGCTAGGGCCGCCGGGAGTCAGCCCCAGCATTTT
TRBV7-3	-	TRBD2	TRBJ2-1	CASSLTSSHEQFF	TGTGCCAGCAGCTTGACTAGCTCCCATGAGCAGTTCTTC
TRBV20-1	-	-	TRBJ2-7	CSASPDYYEQYF	TGCAGTGCTAGCCCAGATTACTACGAGCAGTACTTC
TRBV21-1	few	-	TRBJ2-5	CASSKGTSETQYF	TGTGCCAGCAGTAAAGGGACTTCAGAGACCCAGTACTTC
TRBV28	once	TRBD2	TRBJ2-5	CASSSWTSSQETQYF	TGTGCCAGCAGTTCCTGGACTAGCTCCCAAGAGACCCAGTACTTC
TRBV4-3	-	-	TRBJ1-5	CASSQDDAGGNQPQHF	TGCGCCAGCAGCCAAGATGACGCGGGGGGCAATCAGCCCCAGCATTTT
TRBV7-2	few	-	TRBJ1-5	CASSLNQVGGGQPQHF	TGTGCCAGCAGCTTAAACCAGGTAGGCGGCGGTCAGCCCCAGCATTTT
TRBV15	-	-	TRBJ2-3	CATSGRGALTDTQYF	TGTGCCACCAGCGGGAGGGGGGCACTCACAGATACGCAGTATTTT
TRBV5-1	-	-	TRBJ2-1	CASSLAQVGDEEFF	TGCGCCAGCAGCTTGGCCCAGGTGGGGGACGAGGAGTTCTTC
TRBV19	-	TRBD2	TRBJ2-3	CASSKGAGGADTQYF	TGTGCCAGTAGTAAGGGAGCGGGAGGGGCAGATACGCAGTATTTT
TRBV6-5	-	-	TRBJ1-1	CASSSNRGVTEAFF	TGTGCCAGCAGTTCCAACCGTGGAGTCACTGAAGCTTTCTTT
TRBV7-9	few	-	TRBJ1-1	CASSLVTGAGTEAFF	TGTGCCAGCAGCTTAGTCACGGGCGCGGGGACTGAAGCTTTCTTT
TRBV4-1	-	TRBD1	TRBJ1-2	CASSQPLQGGARRGYTF	TGCGCCAGCAGCCAACCTCTCCAGGGGGGGGCGCGAAGGGGCTACACCTTC
TRBV7-2	few	-	TRBJ1-5	CASSLGLVEPQHF	TGTGCCAGCAGCCTCGGCCTGGTTGAGCCCCAGCATTTT
TRBV27	few	-	TRBJ1-2	CASSSLSGIYGYTF	TGTGCCAGCAGTTCCCTCTCAGGGATCTATGGCTACACCTTC
TRBV28	-	-	TRBJ2-4	CASSLLGRGIQYF	TGTGCCAGCAGTTTGTTGGGTCGAGGCATTCAGTACTTC
TRBV20-1	few	TRBD2	TRBJ2-5	CSARSSGRAEETQYF	TGCAGTGCTAGATCGAGCGGGAGGGCCGAAGAGACCCAGTACTTC
TRBV2	few	-	TRBJ1-2	CGVRPGNYGYTF	TGTGGGGTTCGGCCGGGGAACTATGGCTACACCTTC
TRBV7-9	few	-	TRBJ1-2	CASSPGTPKGYTF	TGTGCCAGCAGCCCGGGGACGCCTAAAGGCTACACCTTC
TRBV20-1	few	TRBD2	TRBJ2-1	CSASVGFGLAGAHGEQFF	TGCAGTGCTAGCGTAGGGTTCGGACTAGCGGGAGCCCATGGGGAGCAGTTCTTC
TRBV2	-	-	TRBJ1-6	CASILDLLSSLHF	-
TRBV12-3/TRBV12-4	-	TRBD1	TRBJ2-7	CASSLTGESYEQYF	TGTGCCAGCAGTTTGACAGGGGAATCCTACGAGCAGTACTTC
TRBV6-2/TRBV6-3	-	-	TRBJ1-1	CASSYSNINRGDTEAFF	TGTGCCAGCAGTTACTCGAACATCAACCGTGGGGACACTGAAGCTTTCTTT
TRBV7-8	-	-	TRBJ1-6	CASSVTGPLHF	TGTGCCAGCAGCGTAACAGGGCCCCTCCACTTT
TRBV7-4	-	-	TRBJ2-1	CASSETRLAPSYNEQFF	TGTGCCAGCAGCGAGACTCGGCTAGCGCCATCCTACAATGAGCAGTTCTTC
TRBV12-3/TRBV12-4	-	-	TRBJ1-2	CASSFGQTNYGYTF	TGTGCCAGCAGTTTTGGGCAAACGAACTATGGCTACACCTTC
TRBV28	few	TRBD1	TRBJ2-7	CASSLVQGALGEQYF	TGTGCCAGCAGTTTAGTTCAGGGGGCTTTGGGCGAGCAGTACTTC
TRBV20-1	medium-sized	-	TRBJ1-1	CSASEGRESSEAFF	TGCAGTGCTAGCGAGGGCAGGGAATCCAGTGAAGCTTTCTTT
TRBV15	few	-	TRBJ1-2	CATSRPGDYGYTF	TGTGCCACCAGCAGGCCGGGGGACTATGGCTACACCTTC
TRBV28	few	-	TRBJ1-1	CASRVTVNTEAFF	TGTGCCAGCAGGGTGACAGTGAACACTGAAGCTTTCTTT
TRBV20-1	-	-	TRBJ1-2	CSARDLAAPIYGYTF	TGCAGTGCTAGAGATCTGGCAGCCCCAATATATGGCTACACCTTC
TRBV5-1	-	-	TRBJ1-2	CASSRSGGSEDGYTF	TGCGCCAGCAGCCGATCCGGGGGTAGTGAGGATGGCTACACCTTC
TRBV20-1	few	-	TRBJ1-1	CSGKGGQKNTEAFF	TGCAGTGGAAAAGGTGGGCAAAAGAACACTGAAGCTTTCTTT
TRBV28	-	-	TRBJ1-2	CASSLLLRGDGYTF	TGTGCCAGCAGTTTATTACTAAGGGGGGATGGCTACACCTTC